These 6 T cell receptor beta chains were all obtained from the same sample, sequenced in a study of blood T cell repertoires in COVID-19. The assay was immunoSEQ multiplex PCR, and TCRdb's table has in-frame clones only and misses some. This sample has 54,000 or so clones, with 82% found just once. Sequencing was done on a sample of peripheral blood. These receptor sequences come from a man older than 75 with COVID-19, enrolled during active disease.

The rearrangement links TRBV3-1 (or the pseudogene TRBV3-2) to TRBJ1-6, with D possibly TRBD1 on 6 matching bases. V shed 4 bases and J shed 8 bases, with 15 bases lying between them. The CDR3 spans 15 residues. Germline assignment: CDR1 LGHDT and CDR2 YNNKEL (reference sequence). The CDR3 DNA sequence: TGTGCCAGCAGCCTAGTGGTAGGGGGAGATTCACCCCTCCACTTT. It codes for CASSLVVGGDSPLHF.

The chain has TRBV15 and TRBJ1-1; D remains ambiguous. Germline assignment: CDR1 LNHNV and CDR2 YYDKDF (reference sequence). V dropped 0 bases and J dropped 8 bases, with 13 bases sitting between them. CDR3 length: 14 amino acids. The DNA of the CDR3 is TGTGCCACCAGCAGAGATCAGGTTTTGGGCGAAGCTTTCTTT. This codes for CATSRDQVLGEAFF. The full variable domain, with the rest looked up from reference TRBV15 and TRBJ1-1, is DAMVIQNPRYQVTQFGKPVTLSCSQTLNHNVMYWYQQKSSQAPKLLFHYYDKDFNNEADTPDNFQSRRPNTSFCFLDIRSPGLGDTAMYLCATSRDQVLGEAFFGQGTRLTVV.

V usage is TRBV19 and J usage is TRBJ2-1; D may be TRBD2 (6 bases). From germline, CDR1 is LNHDA and CDR2 SQIVND (reference sequence). The CDR3 sequence is 15 residues long. V lost 6 bases and J lost 4, with 16 bases in between. The CDR3 region is CASRELAGSYNEQFF. DNA of the CDR3: TGTGCCAGTAGGGAACTAGCTGGGTCTTACAATGAGCAGTTCTTC.

V usage is TRBV7-2 and J usage is TRBJ2-4, with 8 bases that match TRBD1. The CDR3 runs 19 residues. V trimming: 5 bases; J trimming: 0 bases; junction bases outside the gene matches: 15. Germline V gene lookup returns CDR1 SGHTA and CDR2 FQGNSA. CDR3 sequence: CASSLDGTGDNLAKNIQYF. DNA of the CDR3: TGTGCCAGCAGCCTGGATGGGACAGGTGATAATCTAGCCAAAAACATTCAGTACTTC.

The chain has TRBV9 and TRBJ2-1; 8 bases line up with TRBD2. The CDR3 loop spans 16 amino acids. Trimming cost V 4 bases and J 6 bases; bases outside gene matches: 12. Per germline, CDR1 SGDLS and CDR2 YYNGEE. CDR3 protein: CASSLSFRGGLNEQFF. For the CDR3, the DNA is TGTGCCAGCAGCCTTTCCTTCCGGGGGGGACTCAATGAGCAGTTCTTC.

The V and J genes are TRBV6-2 or TRBV6-3 and TRBJ1-5; a possible D gene is TRBD1 (6 bases). The germline V and J ends were trimmed by 4 bases and 7 bases, with 20 bases remaining between them. CDR1 MNHEY and CDR2 SVGEGT come from the germline V gene. This CDR3 region has 16 residues. Written as DNA, the CDR3 is TGTGCCAGCAGTTCAGGAGCTACTCTGAGGGGGCAGCCCCAGCATTTT. This gives the protein CASSSGATLRGQPQHF.